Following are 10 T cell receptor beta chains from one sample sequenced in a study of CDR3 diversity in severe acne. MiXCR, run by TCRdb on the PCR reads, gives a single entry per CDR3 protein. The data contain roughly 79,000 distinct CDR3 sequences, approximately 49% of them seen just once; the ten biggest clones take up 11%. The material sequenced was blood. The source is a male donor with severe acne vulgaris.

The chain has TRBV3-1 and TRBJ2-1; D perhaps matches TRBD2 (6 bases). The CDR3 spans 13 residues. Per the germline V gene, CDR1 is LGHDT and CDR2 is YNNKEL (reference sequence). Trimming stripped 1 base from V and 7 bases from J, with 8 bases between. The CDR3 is CASSQGLVNEQFF. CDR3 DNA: TGTGCCAGCAGCCAAGGACTAGTGAATGAGCAGTTCTTC.

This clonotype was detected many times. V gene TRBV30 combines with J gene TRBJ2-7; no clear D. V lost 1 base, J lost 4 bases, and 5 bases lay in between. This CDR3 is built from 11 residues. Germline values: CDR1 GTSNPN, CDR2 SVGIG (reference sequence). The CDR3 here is CAWSATYEQYF. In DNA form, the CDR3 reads TGTGCCTGGAGTGCCACTTACGAGCAGTACTTC. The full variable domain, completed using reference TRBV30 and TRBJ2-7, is SQTIHQWPATLVQPVGSPLSLECTVEGTSNPNLYWYRQAAGRGLQLLFYSVGIGQISSEVPQNLSASRPQDRQFILSSKKLLLSDSGFYLCAWSATYEQYFGPGTRLTVT.

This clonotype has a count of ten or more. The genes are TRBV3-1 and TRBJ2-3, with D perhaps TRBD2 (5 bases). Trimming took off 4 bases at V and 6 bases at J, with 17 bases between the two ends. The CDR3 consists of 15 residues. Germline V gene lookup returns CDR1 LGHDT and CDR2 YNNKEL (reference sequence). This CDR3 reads CASSPTRFWDDTQYF. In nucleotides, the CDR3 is TGTGCCAGCAGCCCAACTAGATTTTGGGATGATACGCAGTATTTT.

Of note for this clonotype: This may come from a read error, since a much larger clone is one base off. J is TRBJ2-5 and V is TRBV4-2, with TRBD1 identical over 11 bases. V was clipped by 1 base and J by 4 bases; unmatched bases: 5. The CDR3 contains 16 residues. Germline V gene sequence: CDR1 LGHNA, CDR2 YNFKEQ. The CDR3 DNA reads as TGTGCCAGCAGCCAAGGAGTAGGGACAGGGGGAGAGACCCAGTACTTC. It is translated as CASSQGVGTGGETQYF.

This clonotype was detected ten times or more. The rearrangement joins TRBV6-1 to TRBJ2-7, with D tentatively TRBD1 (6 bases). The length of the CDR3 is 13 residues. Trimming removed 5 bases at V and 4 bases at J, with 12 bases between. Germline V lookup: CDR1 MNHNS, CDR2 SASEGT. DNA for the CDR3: TGTGCCAGCAGTATCGAAAGGGGGTACGAGCAGTACGTC. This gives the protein CASSIERGYEQYV.

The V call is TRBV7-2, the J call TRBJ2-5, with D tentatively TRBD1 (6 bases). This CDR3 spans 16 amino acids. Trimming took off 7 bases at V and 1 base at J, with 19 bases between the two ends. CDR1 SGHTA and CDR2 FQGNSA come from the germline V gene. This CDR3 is CASKLRSGASQETQYF. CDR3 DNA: TGTGCCAGCAAGCTTAGGTCAGGGGCGAGCCAAGAGACCCAGTACTTC.

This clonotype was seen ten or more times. The chain's CDR3 is CSAPPAGAAYEQYF. The CDR3, as DNA: TGCAGTGCCCCCCCAGCGGGAGCAGCGTACGAGCAGTACTTC. This chain joins TRBV20-1 and TRBJ2-7, with 8 bases aligning to TRBD2. V gave up 6 bases and J gave up 4 bases; unmatched junction bases: 11. The CDR3 has 14 amino acids. Germline values: CDR1 DFQATT, CDR2 SNEGSKA (reference sequence).

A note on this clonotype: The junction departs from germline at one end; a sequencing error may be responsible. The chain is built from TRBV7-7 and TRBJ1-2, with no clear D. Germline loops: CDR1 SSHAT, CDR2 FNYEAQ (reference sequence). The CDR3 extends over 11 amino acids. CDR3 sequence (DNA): TGTGCTAGCAGCCCCGCCTTTGGCTACACCTTC. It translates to CASSPAFGYTF.

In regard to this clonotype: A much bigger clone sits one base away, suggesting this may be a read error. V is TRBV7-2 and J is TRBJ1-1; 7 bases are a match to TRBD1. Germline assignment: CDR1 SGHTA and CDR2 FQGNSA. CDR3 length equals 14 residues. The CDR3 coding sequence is TGTGCCAGCAGCTGGACAGGCGGTGGCACTGAAGCTTCCTTT. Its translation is CASSWTGGGTEASF.

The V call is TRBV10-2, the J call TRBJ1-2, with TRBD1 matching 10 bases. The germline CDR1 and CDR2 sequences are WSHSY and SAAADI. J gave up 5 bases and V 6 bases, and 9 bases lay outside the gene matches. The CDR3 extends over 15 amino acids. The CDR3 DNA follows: TGCGCCAGCAGCGAGCCGGGACAGGGGCTTTATGGCTACACCTTC. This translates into CASSEPGQGLYGYTF.